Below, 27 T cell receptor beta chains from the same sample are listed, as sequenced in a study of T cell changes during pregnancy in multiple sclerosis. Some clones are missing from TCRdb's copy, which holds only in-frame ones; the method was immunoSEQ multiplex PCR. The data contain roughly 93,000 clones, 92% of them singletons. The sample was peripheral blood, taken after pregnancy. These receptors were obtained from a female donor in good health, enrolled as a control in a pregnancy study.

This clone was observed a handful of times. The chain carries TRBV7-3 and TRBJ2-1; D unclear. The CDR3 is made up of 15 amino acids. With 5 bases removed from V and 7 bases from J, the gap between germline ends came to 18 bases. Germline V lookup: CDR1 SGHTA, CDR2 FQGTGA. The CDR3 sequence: CASSLTGSPANEQFF. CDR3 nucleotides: TGTGCCAGCAGCCTTACCGGGTCCCCGGCGAATGAGCAGTTCTTC.

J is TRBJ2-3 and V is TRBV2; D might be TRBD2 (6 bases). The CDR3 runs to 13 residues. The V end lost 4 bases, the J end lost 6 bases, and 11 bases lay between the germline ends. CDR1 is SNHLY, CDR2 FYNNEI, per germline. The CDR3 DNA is TGTGCCAGCAGTGGGCCTCGGGGGGATACGCAGTATTTT. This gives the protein CASSGPRGDTQYF.

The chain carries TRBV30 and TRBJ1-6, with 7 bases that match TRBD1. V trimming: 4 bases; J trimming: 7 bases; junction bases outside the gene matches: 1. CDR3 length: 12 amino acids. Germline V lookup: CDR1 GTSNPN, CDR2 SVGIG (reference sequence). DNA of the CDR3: TGTGCCTGGAACAGGGGAAATTCACCCCTCCACTTT. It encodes CAWNRGNSPLHF.

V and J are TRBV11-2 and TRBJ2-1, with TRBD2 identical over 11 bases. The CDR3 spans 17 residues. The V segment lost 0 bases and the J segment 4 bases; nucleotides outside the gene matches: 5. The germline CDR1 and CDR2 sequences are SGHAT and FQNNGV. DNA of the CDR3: TGTGCCAGCAGCTTAGATAGGACTAGCGGGCCTTACAATGAGCAGTTCTTC. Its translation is CASSLDRTSGPYNEQFF.

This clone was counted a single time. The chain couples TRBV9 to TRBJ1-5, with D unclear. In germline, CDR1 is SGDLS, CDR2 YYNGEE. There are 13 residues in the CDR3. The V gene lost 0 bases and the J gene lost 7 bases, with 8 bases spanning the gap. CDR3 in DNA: TGTGCCAGCAGCGTAGACTCCCGCCAGCCCCAGCATTTT. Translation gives CASSVDSRQPQHF.

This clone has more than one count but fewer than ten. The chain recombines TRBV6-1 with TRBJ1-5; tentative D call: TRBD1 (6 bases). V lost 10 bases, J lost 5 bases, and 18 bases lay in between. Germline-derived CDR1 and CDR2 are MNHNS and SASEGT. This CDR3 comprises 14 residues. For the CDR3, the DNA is TGTGCCACTACTATCAGGGGCGTTGATCAGCCCCAGCATTTT. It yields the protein CATTIRGVDQPQHF.

CDR3 region: CASSEALRGSRFF. The CDR3 region has the DNA TGTGCCAGCAGTGAAGCGCTTCGAGGCAGCCGTTTTTTT. The rearrangement uses TRBV2 and TRBJ1-4; D unresolved. Looked up from germline, CDR1 is SNHLY and CDR2 is FYNNEI. The CDR3 runs 13 residues. V gave up 0 bases and J gave up 17 bases, with 16 bases separating them.

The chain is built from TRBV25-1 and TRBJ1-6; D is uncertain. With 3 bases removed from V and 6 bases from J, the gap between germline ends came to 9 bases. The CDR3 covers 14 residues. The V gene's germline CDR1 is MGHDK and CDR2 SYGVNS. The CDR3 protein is CASSDGRRNSPLHF. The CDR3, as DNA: TGTGCCAGCAGTGATGGGCGTCGTAATTCACCCCTCCACTTT.

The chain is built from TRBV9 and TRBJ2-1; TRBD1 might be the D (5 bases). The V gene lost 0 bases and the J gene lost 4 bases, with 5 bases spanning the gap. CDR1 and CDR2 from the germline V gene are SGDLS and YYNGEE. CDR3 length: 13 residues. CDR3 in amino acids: CASSVGQYNEQFF. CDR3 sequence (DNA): TGTGCCAGCAGCGTAGGACAGTACAATGAGCAGTTCTTC.

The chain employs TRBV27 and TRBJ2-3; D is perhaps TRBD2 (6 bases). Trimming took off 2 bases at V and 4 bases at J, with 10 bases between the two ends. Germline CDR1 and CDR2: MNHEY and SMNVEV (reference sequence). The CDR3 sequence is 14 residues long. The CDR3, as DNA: TGTGCCAGCAGTTTAGGGGGGTCCGCAGATACGCAGTATTTT. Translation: CASSLGGSADTQYF.

Written as DNA, the CDR3 is TGTGCCAGCAGTGGGGACAGCTCTTCCTATGGCTACACCTTC. Its translation is CASSGDSSSYGYTF. This chain joins TRBV28 and TRBJ1-2, with 7 bases lining up with TRBD1. The CDR3 covers 14 residues. The V gene's germline CDR1 is MDHEN and CDR2 SYDVKM. V lost 5 bases and J lost 4; bases outside the gene matches: 7.

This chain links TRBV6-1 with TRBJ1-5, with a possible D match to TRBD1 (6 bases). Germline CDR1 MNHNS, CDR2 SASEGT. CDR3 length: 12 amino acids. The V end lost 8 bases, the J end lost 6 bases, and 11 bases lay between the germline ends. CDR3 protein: CASGAGVQPQHF. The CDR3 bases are TGTGCCAGCGGGGCAGGGGTTCAGCCCCAGCATTTT.

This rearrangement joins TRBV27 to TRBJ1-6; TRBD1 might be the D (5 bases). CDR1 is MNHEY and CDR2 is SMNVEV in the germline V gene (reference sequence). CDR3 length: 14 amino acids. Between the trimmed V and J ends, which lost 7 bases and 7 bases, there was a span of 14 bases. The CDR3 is CASNPGLPNSPLHF. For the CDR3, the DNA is TGTGCCAGCAACCCGGGACTGCCCAATTCACCCCTCCACTTT.

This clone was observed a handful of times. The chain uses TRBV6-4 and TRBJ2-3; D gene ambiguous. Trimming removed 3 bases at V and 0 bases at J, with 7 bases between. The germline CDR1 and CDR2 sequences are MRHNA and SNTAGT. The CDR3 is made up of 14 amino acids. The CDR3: CASSEGESTDTQYF. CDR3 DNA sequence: TGTGCCAGCAGTGAGGGCGAGAGCACAGATACGCAGTATTTT.

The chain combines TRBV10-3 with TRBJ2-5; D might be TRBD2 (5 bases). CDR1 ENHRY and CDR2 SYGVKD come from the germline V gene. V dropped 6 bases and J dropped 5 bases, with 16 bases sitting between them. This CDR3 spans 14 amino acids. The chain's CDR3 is CAIRPLAHGETQYF. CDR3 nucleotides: TGTGCCATCAGACCCCTAGCTCACGGCGAGACCCAGTACTTC.

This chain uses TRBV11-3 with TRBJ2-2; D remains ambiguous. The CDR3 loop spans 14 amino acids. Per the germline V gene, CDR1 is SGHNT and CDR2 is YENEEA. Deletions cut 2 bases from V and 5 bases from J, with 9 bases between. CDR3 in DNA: TGTGCCAGCAGCTTAAATTTTATGACCGGGGAGCTGTTTTTT. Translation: CASSLNFMTGELFF.

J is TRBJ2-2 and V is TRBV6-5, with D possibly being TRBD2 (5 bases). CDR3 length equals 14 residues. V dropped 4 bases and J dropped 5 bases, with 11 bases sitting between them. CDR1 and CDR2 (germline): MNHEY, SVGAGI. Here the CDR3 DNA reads TGTGCCAGCAGTTTGGGGAGAAGAACCGGGGAGCTGTTTTTT. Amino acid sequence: CASSLGRRTGELFF.

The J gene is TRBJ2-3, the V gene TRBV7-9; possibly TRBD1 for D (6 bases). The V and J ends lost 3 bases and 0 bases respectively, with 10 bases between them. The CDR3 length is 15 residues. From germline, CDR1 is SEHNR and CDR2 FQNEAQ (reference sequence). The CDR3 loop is CASSFDRTSTDTQYF. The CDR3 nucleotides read TGTGCCAGCAGCTTCGACAGGACCAGCACAGATACGCAGTATTTT.

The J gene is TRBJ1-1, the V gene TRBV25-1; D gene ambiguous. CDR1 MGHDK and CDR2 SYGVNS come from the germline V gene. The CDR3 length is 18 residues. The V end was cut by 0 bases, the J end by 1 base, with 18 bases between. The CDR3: CASSEYLTDGRPNTEAFF. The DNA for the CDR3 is TGTGCCAGCAGTGAATATCTAACAGATGGGAGGCCGAACACTGAAGCTTTCTTT. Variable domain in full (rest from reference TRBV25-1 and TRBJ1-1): EADIYQTPRYLVIGTGKKITLECSQTMGHDKMYWYQQDPGMELHLIHYSYGVNSTEKGDLSSESTVSRIRTEHFPLTLESARPSHTSQYLCASSEYLTDGRPNTEAFFGQGTRLTVV.

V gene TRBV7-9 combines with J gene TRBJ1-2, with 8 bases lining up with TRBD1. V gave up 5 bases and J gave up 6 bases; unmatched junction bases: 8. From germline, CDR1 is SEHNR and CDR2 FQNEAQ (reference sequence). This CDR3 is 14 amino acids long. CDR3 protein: CASSIGQGLDGYTF. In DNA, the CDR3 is TGTGCCAGCAGCATCGGACAGGGACTTGATGGCTACACCTTC.

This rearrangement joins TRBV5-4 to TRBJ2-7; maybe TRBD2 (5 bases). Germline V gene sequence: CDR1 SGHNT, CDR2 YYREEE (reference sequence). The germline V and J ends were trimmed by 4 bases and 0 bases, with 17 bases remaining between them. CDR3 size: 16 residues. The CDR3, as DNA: TGTGCCAGCAGCCCCGCTCAGCGGAGGAGCTCCTACGAGCAGTACTTC. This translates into CASSPAQRRSSYEQYF.

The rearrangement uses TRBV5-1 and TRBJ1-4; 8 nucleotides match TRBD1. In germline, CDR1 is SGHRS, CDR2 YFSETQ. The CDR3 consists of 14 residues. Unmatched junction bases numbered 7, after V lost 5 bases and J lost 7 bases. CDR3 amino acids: CASRVTGEVEKLFF. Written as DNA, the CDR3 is TGCGCCAGCAGAGTGACAGGGGAGGTTGAAAAACTGTTTTTT.

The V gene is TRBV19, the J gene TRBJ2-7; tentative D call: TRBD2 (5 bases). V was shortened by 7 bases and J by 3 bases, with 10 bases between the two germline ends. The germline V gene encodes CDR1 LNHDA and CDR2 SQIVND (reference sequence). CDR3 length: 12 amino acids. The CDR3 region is CASKGVDYEQYF. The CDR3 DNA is TGTGCCAGTAAGGGAGTAGACTACGAGCAGTACTTC.

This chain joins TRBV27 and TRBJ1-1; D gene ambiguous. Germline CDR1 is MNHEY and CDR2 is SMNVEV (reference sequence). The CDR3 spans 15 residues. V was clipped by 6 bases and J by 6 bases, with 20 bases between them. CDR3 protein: CASSLSVGMASEAFF. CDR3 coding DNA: TGTGCCAGCAGCCTATCCGTCGGGATGGCGTCTGAAGCTTTCTTT.

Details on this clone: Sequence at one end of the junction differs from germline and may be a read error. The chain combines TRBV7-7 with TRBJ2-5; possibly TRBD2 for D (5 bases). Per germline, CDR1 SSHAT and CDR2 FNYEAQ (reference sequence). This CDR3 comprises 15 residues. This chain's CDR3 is CASSLPPGREGTQYF. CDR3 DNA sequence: TGTGCTAGCAGCTTACCTCCTGGACGAGAGGGGACCCAGTACTTC.

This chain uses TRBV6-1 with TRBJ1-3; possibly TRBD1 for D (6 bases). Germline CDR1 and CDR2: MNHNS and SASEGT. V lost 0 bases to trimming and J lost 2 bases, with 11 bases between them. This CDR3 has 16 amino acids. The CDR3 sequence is CASSEAGRGTGNTIYF. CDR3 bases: TGTGCCAGCAGTGAAGCGGGCAGGGGAACTGGAAACACCATATATTTT.

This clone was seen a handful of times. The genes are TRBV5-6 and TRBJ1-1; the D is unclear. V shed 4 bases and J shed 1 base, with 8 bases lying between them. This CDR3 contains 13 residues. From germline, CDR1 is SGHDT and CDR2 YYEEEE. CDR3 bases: TGTGCCAGCAGCGACAACTGGAACACTGAAGCTTTCTTT. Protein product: CASSDNWNTEAFF.